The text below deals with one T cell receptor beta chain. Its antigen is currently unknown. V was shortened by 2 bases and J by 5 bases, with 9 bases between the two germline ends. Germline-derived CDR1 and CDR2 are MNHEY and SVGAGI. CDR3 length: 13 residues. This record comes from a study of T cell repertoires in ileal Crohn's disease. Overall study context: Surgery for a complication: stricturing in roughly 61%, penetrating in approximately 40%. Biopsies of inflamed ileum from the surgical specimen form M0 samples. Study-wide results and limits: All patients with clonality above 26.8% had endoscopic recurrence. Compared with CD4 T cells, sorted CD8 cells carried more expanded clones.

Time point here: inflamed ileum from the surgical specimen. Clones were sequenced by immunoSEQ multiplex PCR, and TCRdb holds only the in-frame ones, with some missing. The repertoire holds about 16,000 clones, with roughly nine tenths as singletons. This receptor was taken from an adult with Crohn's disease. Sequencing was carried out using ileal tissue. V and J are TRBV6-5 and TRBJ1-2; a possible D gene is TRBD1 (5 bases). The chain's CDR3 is CASSYPEGYGYTF. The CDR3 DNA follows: TGTGCCAGCAGTTACCCGGAGGGGTATGGCTACACCTTC.